This entry lists 28 T cell receptor beta chains sequenced from one sample in a study of shared clonotypes between healthy human individuals. The data were produced by immunoSEQ multiplex PCR, yet TCRdb's version contains in-frame clones alone and is incomplete. The sample gives fewer than 1.8 million clones, approximately 98.5% of which show up once; under 0.45% is in the top ten. Sequences were obtained from naive CD4+ T cells sorted from blood. The subset denotes: CD45RA+ positively selected. The receptors were gathered from a man younger than 40 in good health.

Notes on this clone: Other DNA sequences in this specimen translate into the identical CDR3. This chain uses TRBV30 with TRBJ1-5; TRBD1 might be the D (6 bases). Trimming left V 0 bases short and J 7 bases short, with 13 bases between. This CDR3 spans 14 amino acids. Germline lookup yields CDR1 GTSNPN and CDR2 SVGIG (reference sequence). Here the CDR3 DNA reads TGTGCCTGGAGTGTTGGGGGGCTAGGACAGCCCCAGCATTTT. The encoded protein is CAWSVGGLGQPQHF.

This clone has just one count. V and J are TRBV5-6 and TRBJ1-1; D is perhaps TRBD1 (5 bases). Germline V CDR1 and CDR2: SGHDT, YYEEEE. The ends were cut back, 0 bases at V and 1 base at J, with 10 bases in the middle. The CDR3 runs to 15 residues. CDR3 residues: CASSLVGGENTEAFF. The CDR3, as DNA: TGTGCCAGCAGCTTGGTGGGGGGAGAGAACACTGAAGCTTTCTTT. Variable domain in full (rest from reference TRBV5-6 and TRBJ1-1): DAGVTQSPTHLIKTRGQQVTLRCSPKSGHDTVSWYQQALGQGPQFIFQYYEEEERQRGNFPDRFSGHQFPNYSSELNVNALLLGDSALYLCASSLVGGENTEAFFGQGTRLTVV.

The V and J genes are TRBV19 and TRBJ1-3; weak D call: TRBD1 (6 bases). Trimming left V 6 bases short and J 3 bases short, with 15 bases between. The CDR3 contains 15 residues. Germline V gene data show CDR1 as LNHDA and CDR2 as SQIVND (reference sequence). CDR3 coding DNA: TGTGCCAGTAGAGCACAGGGAATTTTTGGAAACACCATATATTTT. Its translation: CASRAQGIFGNTIYF. Variable domain in full (rest from reference TRBV19 and TRBJ1-3): DGGITQSPKYLFRKEGQNVTLSCEQNLNHDAMYWYRQDPGQGLRLIYYSQIVNDFQKGDIAEGYSVSREKKESFPLTVTSAQKNPTAFYLCASRAQGIFGNTIYFGEGSWLTVV.

This clone appeared a single time. V is TRBV7-9 and J is TRBJ2-1, with a weak D call TRBD2 (6 bases). This CDR3 region has 13 residues. V was trimmed by 5 bases and J by 9 bases, leaving 14 bases between them. The V gene's germline CDR1 is SEHNR and CDR2 FQNEAQ (reference sequence). CDR3 nucleotide sequence: TGTGCCAGCAGCGCGCCGGGACTCAGTGAGCAGTTCTTC. This translates into CASSAPGLSEQFF. The complete variable domain, with remaining parts taken from reference TRBV7-9 and TRBJ2-1, reads DTGVSQNPRHKITKRGQNVTFRCDPISEHNRLYWYRQTLGQGPEFLTYFQNEAQLEKSRLLSDRFSAERPKGSFSTLEIQRTEQGDSAMYLCASSAPGLSEQFFGPGTRLTVL.

The chain combines TRBV14 with TRBJ2-7, with D perhaps matching TRBD1 (5 bases). V was trimmed by 2 bases and J by 7 bases, leaving 21 bases between them. The length of the CDR3 is 16 residues. In germline, CDR1 is SGHDN, CDR2 FVKESK. In DNA, the CDR3 is TGTGCCAGCAGCCAACCCTCTCAGGGAAGTTACGTGGAGCAGTACTTC. It is translated as CASSQPSQGSYVEQYF.

This chain uses TRBV10-2 with TRBJ2-1; D ambiguous. The CDR3 contains 16 residues. Per germline, CDR1 WSHSY and CDR2 SAAADI. Deletions cut 6 bases from V and 1 base from J, with 16 bases between. CDR3 DNA: TGCGCCAGCAGAACGGAGACGTGGCCTTCCTACAATGAGCAGTTCTTC. It translates to CASRTETWPSYNEQFF.

The rearrangement uses TRBV11-2 and TRBJ2-3; no clear D. Germline V lookup: CDR1 SGHAT, CDR2 FQNNGV. V dropped 3 bases and J dropped 2 bases, with 15 bases sitting between them. The CDR3 totals 16 residues. The CDR3 bases are TGTGCCAGCAGCTTGAACTCTGGCGGCTACACAGATACGCAGTATTTT. Its protein is CASSLNSGGYTDTQYF.

The V gene is TRBV20-1, the J gene TRBJ1-2; a possible D gene is TRBD1 (5 bases). Trimming stripped 5 bases from V and 8 bases from J, with 12 bases between. Germline loops: CDR1 DFQATT, CDR2 SNEGSKA (reference sequence). The CDR3 contains 11 residues. CDR3: CSARMTEGYTF. The DNA for the CDR3 is TGCAGTGCTCGAATGACAGAAGGCTACACCTTC.

This clone was seen only once. The V call is TRBV2, the J call TRBJ2-3, with D unresolved. This CDR3 is 12 amino acids long. V shed 0 bases and J shed 3 bases, with 1 base lying between them. Germline lookup yields CDR1 SNHLY and CDR2 FYNNEI. This CDR3 is CASSEATDTQYF. The CDR3 region has the DNA TGTGCCAGCAGTGAAGCAACAGATACGCAGTATTTT.

The J gene is TRBJ2-7, the V gene TRBV9; possible D gene TRBD1, 6 bases. V was trimmed by 0 bases and J by 4 bases, leaving 14 bases between them. The CDR3 runs 15 residues. Germline assignment: CDR1 SGDLS and CDR2 YYNGEE. The CDR3 sequence is CASSVGGGTAYEQYF. The DNA for the CDR3 is TGTGCCAGCAGCGTAGGAGGGGGAACAGCTTACGAGCAGTACTTC.

The CDR3 nucleotides are TGTGCCAGCAGCTTGACTTCCGTAAAAAATGAGCAGTTCTTC. Translation: CASSLTSVKNEQFF. The V gene is TRBV5-4, the J gene TRBJ2-1, with D hard to call. The germline V and J ends were trimmed by 1 base and 7 bases, with 12 bases remaining between them. In germline, CDR1 is SGHNT, CDR2 YYREEE (reference sequence). The CDR3 contains 14 residues.

The chain uses TRBV6-1 and TRBJ2-7, with 7 positions matching TRBD1. V dropped 6 bases and J dropped 2; count of bases not matched to a gene: 4. The germline V gene encodes CDR1 MNHNS and CDR2 SASEGT. This CDR3 region has 13 residues. CDR3 nucleotide sequence: TGTGCCAGCAGGTATACAGGGGCCTACGAGCAGTACTTC. Its translation: CASRYTGAYEQYF.

This sequence joins TRBV5-1 and TRBJ1-3, with a weak D call TRBD1 (6 bases). The CDR3 spans 11 residues. The germline gives CDR1 SGHRS, CDR2 YFSETQ. V was shortened by 6 bases and J by 7 bases, with 8 bases between the two germline ends. The CDR3 protein is CASTTGNTIYF. CDR3 DNA: TGCGCCAGCACTACAGGGAACACCATATATTTT. Full variable domain (remainder filled in from reference TRBV5-1 and TRBJ1-3): KAGVTQTPRYLIKTRGQQVTLSCSPISGHRSVSWYQQTPGQGLQFLFEYFSETQRNKGNFPGRFSGRQFSNSRSEMNVSTLELGDSALYLCASTTGNTIYFGEGSWLTVV.

The chain employs TRBV18 and TRBJ2-5; D might be TRBD2 (5 bases). Germline CDR1 is KGHSH and CDR2 is LQKENI. Trimming left V 6 bases short and J 5 bases short, with 10 bases between. The CDR3 length is 12 residues. This chain's CDR3 is CASSRGSETQYF. The DNA of the CDR3 is TGTGCCAGCTCCCGCGGGTCCGAGACCCAGTACTTC. Together with reference TRBV18 and TRBJ2-5, the CDR3 gives the full variable domain: NAGVMQNPRHLVRRRGQEARLRCSPMKGHSHVYWYRQLPEEGLKFMVYLQKENIIDESGMPKERFSAEFPKEGPSILRIQQVVRGDSAAYFCASSRGSETQYFGPGTRLLVL.

The CDR3 sequence: CASSVQGRRNTEAFF. CDR3 bases: TGCGCCAGCAGCGTTCAGGGTCGGCGGAACACTGAAGCTTTCTTT. The chain couples TRBV5-1 to TRBJ1-1; tentatively, D is TRBD1 (5 bases). This CDR3 comprises 15 residues. With 4 bases removed from V and 1 base from J, the gap between germline ends came to 14 bases. Germline assignment: CDR1 SGHRS and CDR2 YFSETQ.

V and J are TRBV5-1 and TRBJ2-7, with D possibly being TRBD1 or TRBD2 (6 bases each). CDR1 is SGHRS, CDR2 YFSETQ, per germline. This CDR3 is 16 amino acids long. V shed 2 bases and J shed 3 bases, with 18 bases lying between them. The CDR3 protein is CASSLGPGGTNYEQYF. As DNA, the CDR3 is TGCGCCAGCAGCTTAGGCCCTGGCGGGACAAACTACGAGCAGTACTTC. Combining the CDR3 with reference TRBV5-1 and TRBJ2-7 gives the whole variable domain KAGVTQTPRYLIKTRGQQVTLSCSPISGHRSVSWYQQTPGQGLQFLFEYFSETQRNKGNFPGRFSGRQFSNSRSEMNVSTLELGDSALYLCASSLGPGGTNYEQYFGPGTRLTVT.

This clone has just one count. The rearrangement joins TRBV19 to TRBJ2-7, with 12 bases lining up with TRBD2. CDR3 size: 15 residues. In germline, CDR1 is LNHDA, CDR2 SQIVND (reference sequence). V was pared by 5 bases and J by 0 bases, with 2 bases of the junction left unmatched. The CDR3, as DNA: TGTGCCAGTAGTCCGACTAGCGGGAGCTCCTACGAGCAGTACTTC. It codes for CASSPTSGSSYEQYF.

The chain has TRBV27 and TRBJ1-5; D might be TRBD1 (6 bases). The CDR3 loop spans 15 amino acids. Per germline, CDR1 MNHEY and CDR2 SMNVEV (reference sequence). V lost 6 bases, J lost 2 bases, and 14 bases lay in between. This CDR3 is CASRSAGAGNQPQHF. CDR3 DNA sequence: TGTGCCAGCAGAAGCGCAGGGGCGGGCAATCAGCCCCAGCATTTT.

Only one count was recorded for this clone. This chain uses TRBV10-3 with TRBJ2-3, with 11 positions matching TRBD2. This CDR3 has 17 residues. Germline CDR1 and CDR2: ENHRY and SYGVKD. Unmatched junction bases numbered 9, after V lost 3 bases and J lost 4 bases. CDR3 in amino acids: CAISEGLAGGGSDTQYF. DNA of the CDR3: TGTGCCATCAGTGAAGGGCTAGCGGGAGGAGGTTCAGATACGCAGTATTTT.

The V gene is TRBV28, the J gene TRBJ2-7; 9 bases agree with TRBD2. Germline trimming cut 1 base from V and 5 bases from J; bases unmatched to any gene: 6. Per the germline V gene, CDR1 is MDHEN and CDR2 is SYDVKM. The CDR3 loop spans 15 amino acids. The CDR3 nucleotides are TGTGCCAGCAGTTTATCGCGGGAGGGTTCCCACGAGCAGTACTTC. It specifies CASSLSREGSHEQYF.

As for this clone: Different DNA sequences within this sample yield the same CDR3. The CDR3 DNA sequence: TGTGCCAGCAGCTTAGGTGGACAGGGGGCCTACGAGCAGTACTTC. It codes for CASSLGGQGAYEQYF. The chain carries TRBV7-8 and TRBJ2-7; 10 nucleotides line up with TRBD1. The CDR3 sequence is 15 residues long. Germline V CDR1 and CDR2: SGHVS, FQNEAQ. V lost 1 base, J lost 2 bases, and 2 bases stayed unmatched.

The rearrangement uses TRBV28 and TRBJ2-3, with 7 bases matching TRBD1. Germline CDR1 and CDR2: MDHEN and SYDVKM. J lost 6 bases, V lost 5 bases, and 2 bases had no gene match. The CDR3 covers 12 residues. CDR3 nucleotide sequence: TGTGCCAGCAGTACGACAGGGGATACGCAGTATTTT. Amino acids: CASSTTGDTQYF.

The chain joins TRBV6-6 to TRBJ2-5; the D gene is possibly TRBD2 (6 bases). The CDR3 consists of 13 residues. V gave up 6 bases and J gave up 4 bases, with 12 bases separating them. Per the germline V gene, CDR1 is MNHNY and CDR2 is SVGAGI (reference sequence). The CDR3 loop reads CASSRDFLETQYF. CDR3 DNA sequence: TGTGCCAGCAGCCGGGACTTCCTAGAGACCCAGTACTTC.

This rearrangement joins TRBV9 to TRBJ2-7; 8 nucleotides agree with TRBD2. The CDR3 consists of 14 residues. V was pared by 0 bases and J by 2 bases, with 1 base of the junction left unmatched. The V gene's germline CDR1 is SGDLS and CDR2 YYNGEE. In DNA, the CDR3 is TGTGCCAGCAGCGTAGGACTAGCGACCTACGAGCAGTACTTC. Its protein is CASSVGLATYEQYF.

This clone was counted ten times or more. The chain links TRBV5-6 to TRBJ1-1, with 7 bases aligning to TRBD1. The CDR3 is 17 amino acids. The J segment lost 5 bases and the V segment lost 1 base, leaving 14 bases of the junction unmatched. The germline V gene has CDR1 SGHDT and CDR2 YYEEEE. The CDR3: CASSLLAGRRQGTEAFF. The CDR3 DNA reads TGTGCCAGCAGCTTGCTTGCGGGCCGTAGACAGGGTACTGAAGCTTTCTTT.

The gene calls are TRBV6-5 and TRBJ2-7; weak D call: TRBD1 (8 bases). CDR1 is MNHEY and CDR2 is SVGAGI in the germline V gene. This CDR3 spans 15 amino acids. V was shortened by 6 bases and J by 6 bases, with 21 bases between the two germline ends. CDR3 residues: CASRGTNRGGVEQYF. Here the CDR3 DNA reads TGTGCCAGCAGAGGTACAAACAGGGGGGGGGTCGAGCAGTACTTC.

The rearrangement links TRBV28 to TRBJ1-4, with D possibly being TRBD1 (5 bases). Trimming left V 6 bases short and J 5 bases short, with 13 bases between. Germline V CDR1 and CDR2: MDHEN, SYDVKM. The CDR3 is 14 amino acids. The CDR3, as DNA: TGTGCCAGCAGAAGCGGGACGGTGAATGAAAAACTGTTTTTT. Translation gives CASRSGTVNEKLFF.

This chain uses TRBV18 with TRBJ1-4; D not resolved. V was trimmed by 3 bases and J by 4 bases, leaving 15 bases between them. The germline CDR1 and CDR2 sequences are KGHSH and LQKENI. The CDR3 consists of 16 residues. As DNA, the CDR3 is TGTGCCAGCTCACCTCAGCCCGGGGAAATTAATGAAAAACTGTTTTTT. It translates to CASSPQPGEINEKLFF.